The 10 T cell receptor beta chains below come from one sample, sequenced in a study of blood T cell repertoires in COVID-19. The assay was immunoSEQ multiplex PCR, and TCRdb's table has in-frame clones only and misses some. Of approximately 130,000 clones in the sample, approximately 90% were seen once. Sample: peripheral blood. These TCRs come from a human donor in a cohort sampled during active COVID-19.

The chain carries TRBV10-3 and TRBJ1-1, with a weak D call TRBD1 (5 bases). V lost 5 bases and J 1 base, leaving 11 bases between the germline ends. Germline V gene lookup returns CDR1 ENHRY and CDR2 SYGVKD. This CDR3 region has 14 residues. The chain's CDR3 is CAISQAGQNTEAFF. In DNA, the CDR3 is TGTGCCATCAGTCAAGCCGGACAGAACACTGAAGCTTTCTTT.

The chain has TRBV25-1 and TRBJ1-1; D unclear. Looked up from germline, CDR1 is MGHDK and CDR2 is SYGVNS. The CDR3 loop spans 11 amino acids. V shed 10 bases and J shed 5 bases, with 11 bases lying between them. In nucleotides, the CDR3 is TGTGCCACTGCCACGGGAACTGAAGCTTTCTTT. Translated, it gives CATATGTEAFF.

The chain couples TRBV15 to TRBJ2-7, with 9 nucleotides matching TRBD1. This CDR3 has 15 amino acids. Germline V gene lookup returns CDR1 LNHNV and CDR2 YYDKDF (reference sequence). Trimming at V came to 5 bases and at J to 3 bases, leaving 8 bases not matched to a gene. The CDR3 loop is CATSLDRGFVYEQYF. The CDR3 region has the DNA TGTGCCACCAGCTTAGACAGGGGGTTTGTCTACGAGCAGTACTTC.

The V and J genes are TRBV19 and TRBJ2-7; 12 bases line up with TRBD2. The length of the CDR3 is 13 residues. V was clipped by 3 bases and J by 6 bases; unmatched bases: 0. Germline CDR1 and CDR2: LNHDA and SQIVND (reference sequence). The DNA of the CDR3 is TGTGCCAGTAGTATGGGACTAGCGGGCGAGCAGTACTTC. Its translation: CASSMGLAGEQYF.

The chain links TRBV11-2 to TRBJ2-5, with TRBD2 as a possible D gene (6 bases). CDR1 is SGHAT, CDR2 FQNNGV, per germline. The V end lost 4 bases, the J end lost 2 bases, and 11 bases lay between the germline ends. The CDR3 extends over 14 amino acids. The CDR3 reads CASSSGVRQETQYF. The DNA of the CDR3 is TGTGCCAGCAGCTCGGGAGTCAGGCAAGAGACCCAGTACTTC.

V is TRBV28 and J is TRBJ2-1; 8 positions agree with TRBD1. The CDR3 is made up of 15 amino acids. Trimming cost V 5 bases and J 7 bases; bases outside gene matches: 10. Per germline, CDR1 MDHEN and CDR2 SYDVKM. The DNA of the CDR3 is TGTGCCAGCAGTCTCCAGGGGGCGCTTAAAAATGAGCAGTTCTTC. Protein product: CASSLQGALKNEQFF.

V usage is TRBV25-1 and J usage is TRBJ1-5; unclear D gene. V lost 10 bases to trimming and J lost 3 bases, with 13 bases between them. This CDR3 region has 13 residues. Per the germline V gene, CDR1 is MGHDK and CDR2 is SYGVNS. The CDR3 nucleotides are TGTGCCACCCAACGGGGAGACAATCAGCCCCAGCATTTT. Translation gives CATQRGDNQPQHF.

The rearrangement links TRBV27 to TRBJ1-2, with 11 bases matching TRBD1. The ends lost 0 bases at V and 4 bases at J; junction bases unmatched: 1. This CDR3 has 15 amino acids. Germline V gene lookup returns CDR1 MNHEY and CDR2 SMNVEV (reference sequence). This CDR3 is CASSLSGTGGYGYTF. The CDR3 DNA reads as TGTGCCAGCAGTTTATCAGGGACAGGGGGCTATGGCTACACCTTC.

The CDR3 sequence: CSASAGALNQPQHF. In nucleotides, the CDR3 is TGCAGTGCTAGTGCCGGAGCCCTTAATCAGCCCCAGCATTTT. The chain couples TRBV20-1 to TRBJ1-5; D uncertain. CDR1 is DFQATT, CDR2 SNEGSKA, per germline (reference sequence). V lost 3 bases, J lost 4 bases, and 13 bases lay in between. The CDR3 loop spans 14 amino acids.

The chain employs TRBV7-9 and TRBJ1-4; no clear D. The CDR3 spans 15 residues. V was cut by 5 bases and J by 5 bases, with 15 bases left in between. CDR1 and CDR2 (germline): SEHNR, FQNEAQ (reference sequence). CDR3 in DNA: TGTGCCAGCAGCCCTATTGCCAGGAAAAATGAAAAACTGTTTTTT. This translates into CASSPIARKNEKLFF.